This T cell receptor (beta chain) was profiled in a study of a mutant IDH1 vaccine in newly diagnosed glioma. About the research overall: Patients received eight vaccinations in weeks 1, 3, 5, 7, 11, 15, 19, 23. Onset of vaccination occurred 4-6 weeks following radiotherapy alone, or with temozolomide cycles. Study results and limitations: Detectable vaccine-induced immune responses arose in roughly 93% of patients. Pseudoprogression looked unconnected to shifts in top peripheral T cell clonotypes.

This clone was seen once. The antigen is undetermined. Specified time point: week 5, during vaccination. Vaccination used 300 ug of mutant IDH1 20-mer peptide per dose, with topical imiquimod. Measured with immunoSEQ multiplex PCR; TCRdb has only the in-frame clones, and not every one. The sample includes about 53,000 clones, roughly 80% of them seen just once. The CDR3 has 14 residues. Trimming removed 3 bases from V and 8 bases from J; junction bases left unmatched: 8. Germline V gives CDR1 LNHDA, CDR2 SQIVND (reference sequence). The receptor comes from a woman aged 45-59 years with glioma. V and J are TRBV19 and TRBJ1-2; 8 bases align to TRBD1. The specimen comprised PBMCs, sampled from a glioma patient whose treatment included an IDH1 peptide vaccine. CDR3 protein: CASSIGQGAGGYTF. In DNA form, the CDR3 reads TGTGCCAGTAGTATCGGGCAGGGGGCGGGAGGCTACACCTTC. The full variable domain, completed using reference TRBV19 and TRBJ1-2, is DGGITQSPKYLFRKEGQNVTLSCEQNLNHDAMYWYRQDPGQGLRLIYYSQIVNDFQKGDIAEGYSVSREKKESFPLTVTSAQKNPTAFYLCASSIGQGAGGYTFGSGTRLTVV.